Given below is one T cell receptor (beta chain) in context. Sequence at one end of the junction differs from germline and may be a read error. This CDR3 spans 16 amino acids. Germline V gene sequence: CDR1 MNHNS, CDR2 SASEGT. The sample belongs to a study of tumor-infiltrating lymphocytes in primary liver carcinoma. TCR beta cDNA was prepared out of around 460 ng total RNA by means of a constant-region primer. Three nested multiplex PCR rounds, a slightly modified ARM-PCR, produced the libraries for TCR beta. Primers for the first two PCR rounds were TRBV1-TRBV30 forward primers and a C-beta reverse primer (roughly 10 cycles per round). TCRdb reprocessed the multiplex PCR reads via MiXCR and lists one record per CDR3 protein. The table lists about 330,000 distinct CDR3 sequences, approximately 65% of them singletons. Germline DNA was also extracted, while the blood RNA originated from unsorted whole blood.

The source of this sequence is a middle-aged man with primary liver carcinoma and hepatitis B virus infection. The chain recombines TRBV6-1 with TRBJ1-1, with 8 bases identical to TRBD1. The sequenced material came from peripheral blood. CDR3 DNA sequence: TGTCCCAGCAGTGAGTCGGACAGGGTGGGTGGCACTGAAGCTTTCTTT. Protein product: CPSSESDRVGGTEAFF.